One T cell receptor beta chain is described in this entry. This entry is derived from a study of regulatory T cells in long-lasting Graves disease. Specified time point: newly diagnosed GD, antithyroid drugs for less than 3 months. Preparation of the TCR library used RNA extracted from PBMCs. An endocrinology department in Xi'an, China, supplied the patients. The authors drew 9 to 9.5 milliliters of peripheral blood into EDTA tubes. Germline trimming cut 4 bases from V and 5 bases from J; bases unmatched to any gene: 9. Looked up from germline, CDR1 is MNHEY and CDR2 is SMNVEV (reference sequence). This CDR3 is 16 amino acids long. Combining iRepertoire HTBI primers with Arm-PCR of CDR3 regions, the authors built TCR beta libraries. MiXCR, run by TCRdb on the multiplex PCR reads, gives a single entry per CDR3 protein. The sample contains hundreds of thousands of distinct CDR3 sequences, about 14% of which appear only once.

This receptor was taken from a female donor with Graves disease. The rearrangement uses TRBV27 and TRBJ1-5, with 9 bases matching TRBD1. This material consisted of peripheral blood mononuclear cells (PBMCs), taken at new diagnosis, from a patient treated with antithyroid drugs. This CDR3 reads CASSWNGDRADQPQHF. Here the CDR3 DNA reads TGTGCCAGCAGTTGGAATGGGGACAGGGCCGATCAGCCCCAGCATTTT.